These 26 T cell receptor beta chains were all obtained from the same sample, sequenced in a study of T cells in tumors after PD-1 blockade. This table comes from immunoSEQ multiplex PCR, and its TCRdb copy is limited to in-frame clones, with some not included. The sample records some 25,000 clones, 70% to 85% being singletons. The sequencing used PBMCs, collected after anti-PD-1 treatment. These receptors were obtained from a human donor with basal cell carcinoma.

The V gene is TRBV6-5, the J gene TRBJ1-1; D not certain. Germline V gives CDR1 MNHEY, CDR2 SVGAGI. Between the trimmed V and J ends, which lost 2 bases and 3 bases, there was a span of 16 bases. The CDR3 extends over 16 amino acids. CDR3 nucleotide sequence: TGTGCCAGCAGTTACACAGTTATGGGTGTGGACACTGAAGCTTTCTTT. Its translation is CASSYTVMGVDTEAFF.

The chain uses TRBV12-5 and TRBJ1-2; D might be TRBD1 (6 bases). V dropped 7 bases and J dropped 6 bases, with 15 bases sitting between them. CDR1 is LGHNT and CDR2 is FRNRAP in the germline V gene. The CDR3 is made up of 13 amino acids. This CDR3 reads CASASWSGDGYTF. The CDR3 DNA reads as TGTGCTAGTGCTTCGTGGTCAGGGGATGGCTACACCTTC.

V is TRBV2 and J is TRBJ2-3; 12 positions match TRBD2. This CDR3 is built from 16 residues. Germline assignment: CDR1 SNHLY and CDR2 FYNNEI. V was pared by 6 bases and J by 1 base, with 5 bases of the junction left unmatched. The CDR3 is CASRGRTSGGTDTQYF. DNA of the CDR3: TGTGCCAGCAGGGGACGGACTAGCGGGGGCACAGATACGCAGTATTTT.

By share of the sample, this clone is medium-sized (0.01 to 0.1%). V gene TRBV6-1 combines with J gene TRBJ2-3; 11 bases agree with TRBD2. The CDR3 has 15 amino acids. Germline loops: CDR1 MNHNS, CDR2 SASEGT. V lost 2 bases to trimming and J lost 6 bases; unmatched junction nucleotides: 4. DNA for the CDR3: TGTGCCAGCAGTGAACTAGCGGGGGGATCCGATACGCAGTATTTT. This sequence encodes CASSELAGGSDTQYF.

The chain has TRBV6-6 and TRBJ1-1; possibly TRBD1 for D (6 bases). Germline CDR1 MNHNY, CDR2 SVGAGI (reference sequence). This CDR3 contains 12 residues. V lost 10 bases to trimming and J lost 10 bases, with 19 bases between them. Here the CDR3 DNA reads TGTGCCAACTCTAACCGGGGGCAAGCAGCTTTCTTT. It translates to CANSNRGQAAFF.

The chain couples TRBV5-1 to TRBJ2-3; TRBD2 might be the D (7 bases). Trimming pared 2 bases from V and 1 base from J, leaving 11 bases between. Germline CDR1 is SGHRS and CDR2 is YFSETQ. The CDR3 runs 15 residues. CDR3 DNA sequence: TGCGCCAGCAGCTTAGGCGGGGGCCGCACAGATACGCAGTATTTT. Translated, it gives CASSLGGGRTDTQYF.

The chain combines TRBV3-1 (or the pseudogene TRBV3-2) with TRBJ1-1; possible D gene TRBD1, 5 bases. CDR1 and CDR2 (germline): LGHDT, YNNKEL (reference sequence). The CDR3 runs 12 residues. V was cut by 2 bases and J by 11 bases, with 12 bases left in between. The CDR3 nucleotides read TGTGCCAGCAGCCAACAGGGAATTTTGGCTTTCTTT. The encoded protein is CASSQQGILAFF.

The rearrangement links TRBV6-6 to TRBJ1-5; D is undetermined. There are 15 residues in the CDR3. Germline values: CDR1 MNHNY, CDR2 SVGAGI (reference sequence). Trimming cost V 2 bases and J 1 base, with 9 bases left between them. Here the CDR3 DNA reads TGTGCCAGCAGTTACATGTTGGGAAGCAATCAGCCCCAGCATTTT. This gives the protein CASSYMLGSNQPQHF.

The V and J genes are TRBV7-6 and TRBJ1-4; D unclear. V was pared by 5 bases and J by 5 bases, with 12 bases between. CDR3 size: 14 residues. Germline V gives CDR1 SGHVS, CDR2 FNYEAQ. The chain's CDR3 is CASSPGRSNEKLFF. The DNA for the CDR3 is TGTGCCAGCAGCCCTGGACGGTCAAATGAAAAACTGTTTTTT.

This sequence joins TRBV6-5 and TRBJ1-2, with D hard to call. Trimming left V 0 bases short and J 4 bases short, with 9 bases between. The CDR3 sequence is 14 residues long. Per germline, CDR1 MNHEY and CDR2 SVGAGI. CDR3 amino acids: CASSYSMRTYGYTF. For the CDR3, the DNA is TGTGCCAGCAGTTACTCGATGCGGACCTATGGCTACACCTTC.

The J gene is TRBJ1-3, the V gene TRBV2; a possible D gene is TRBD1 (5 bases). This CDR3 contains 15 residues. Germline V gives CDR1 SNHLY, CDR2 FYNNEI. Trimming stripped 6 bases from V and 3 bases from J, with 15 bases between. The CDR3 region is CASRATGGGGNTIYF. Here the CDR3 DNA reads TGTGCCAGCAGAGCCACAGGCGGAGGTGGAAACACCATATATTTT.

V is TRBV5-1 and J is TRBJ2-1; perhaps TRBD2 as D (5 bases). Trimming cost V 0 bases and J 7 bases, with 14 bases left between them. The length of the CDR3 is 15 residues. Germline loops: CDR1 SGHRS, CDR2 YFSETQ. CDR3 region: CASSLAGNEGNEQFF. The CDR3 bases are TGCGCCAGCAGCTTGGCGGGAAACGAAGGGAATGAGCAGTTCTTC.

This chain joins TRBV29-1 and TRBJ2-7; perhaps TRBD1 as D (6 bases). Germline-derived CDR1 and CDR2 are SQVTM and ANQGSEA. The CDR3 has 16 residues. Trimming shortened V by 7 bases and J by 5 bases, and 27 bases separated the two germline ends. This chain's CDR3 is CSAVVPLAGTSHEQYF. The CDR3 DNA sequence: TGCAGCGCCGTTGTCCCGTTGGCAGGGACATCCCACGAGCAGTACTTC.

The CDR3 region is CASRPRGGANTEAFF. As DNA, the CDR3 is TGCGCCAGCAGGCCCCGGGGGGGCGCGAACACTGAAGCTTTCTTT. This chain uses TRBV5-1 with TRBJ1-1; maybe TRBD1 (6 bases). Germline V gene lookup returns CDR1 SGHRS and CDR2 YFSETQ. CDR3 length: 15 residues. V dropped 5 bases and J dropped 1 base, with 15 bases sitting between them. Full variable domain (remainder filled in from reference TRBV5-1 and TRBJ1-1): KAGVTQTPRYLIKTRGQQVTLSCSPISGHRSVSWYQQTPGQGLQFLFEYFSETQRNKGNFPGRFSGRQFSNSRSEMNVSTLELGDSALYLCASRPRGGANTEAFFGQGTRLTVV.

The CDR3 region is CASSLSGRSSGANVLTF. The CDR3 DNA follows: TGCGCCAGCAGCCTCTCGGGACGGAGCTCTGGGGCCAACGTCCTGACTTTC. The V and J genes are TRBV5-1 and TRBJ2-6; D may match TRBD1 or TRBD2 (5 bases each). This CDR3 is 17 amino acids long. The ends were cut back, 4 bases at V and 0 bases at J, with 14 bases in the middle. Germline V gene sequence: CDR1 SGHRS, CDR2 YFSETQ.

In its sample, this clone was seen a few times. The junction departs from germline at one end; a sequencing error may be responsible. The genes are TRBV7-9 and TRBJ2-5; D is unclear. The CDR3 length is 13 residues. Looked up from germline, CDR1 is SEHNR and CDR2 is FQNEAQ (reference sequence). The CDR3 DNA reads as TGTGCCAGCAGCTTAGGAGGCTTAGAGTCCCAGTACTTC. Residues: CASSLGGLESQYF.

CDR3 protein: CASSPDGVRETQYF. The CDR3 nucleotides read TGTGCCAGCTCACCAGATGGGGTCCGAGAGACCCAGTACTTC. The genes are TRBV18 and TRBJ2-5; unclear D gene. The germline CDR1 and CDR2 sequences are KGHSH and LQKENI. The length of the CDR3 is 14 residues. V lost 2 bases, J lost 4 bases, and 11 bases lay in between.

This chain links TRBV24-1 with TRBJ2-2; D remains unclear. Germline V gene data show CDR1 as KGHDR and CDR2 as SFDVKD. The CDR3 length is 13 residues. V lost 4 bases, J lost 6 bases, and 8 bases lay in between. The CDR3 protein is CATSEGFPGELFF. The CDR3 DNA is TGTGCCACCAGTGAGGGTTTCCCCGGGGAGCTGTTTTTT.

The chain has TRBV19 and TRBJ2-7; D is possibly TRBD1 (5 bases). V gave up 1 base and J gave up 3 bases, with 19 bases separating them. The germline V gene has CDR1 LNHDA and CDR2 SQIVND (reference sequence). The CDR3 has 17 residues. CDR3 DNA sequence: TGTGCCAGTAGTATAGTTGGCCAGGGCCGACTGGACTACGAGCAGTACTTC. It specifies CASSIVGQGRLDYEQYF.

On this clone itself: Germline is not matched at one junction end, which may reflect a read error. The chain carries TRBV19 and TRBJ1-6; D is unclear. CDR3 length: 14 residues. CDR1 is LNHDA and CDR2 is SQIVND in the germline V gene (reference sequence). This CDR3 reads CASTPGVYNSPLRF. The DNA for the CDR3 is TGTGCCAGTACCCCCGGAGTGTATAATTCACCCCTCCGCTTT.

The genes are TRBV5-1 and TRBJ1-1; D gene uncertain. The CDR3 spans 13 residues. CDR1 SGHRS and CDR2 YFSETQ come from the germline V gene. V lost 4 bases and J 6 bases, leaving 13 bases between the germline ends. The CDR3 here is CASSPAFGSEAFF. CDR3 coding DNA: TGCGCCAGCAGCCCGGCTTTTGGGTCTGAAGCTTTCTTT.

The chain carries TRBV19 and TRBJ2-7, with a weak D call TRBD2 (5 bases). CDR1 and CDR2 (germline): LNHDA, SQIVND (reference sequence). Between the trimmed V and J ends, which lost 1 base and 7 bases, there was a span of 14 bases. CDR3 size: 14 residues. CDR3 nucleotide sequence: TGTGCCAGTAGTATAGGGGTCAACGGCGGGGAGCAGTACTTC. Translation gives CASSIGVNGGEQYF. Combining the CDR3 with reference TRBV19 and TRBJ2-7 gives the whole variable domain DGGITQSPKYLFRKEGQNVTLSCEQNLNHDAMYWYRQDPGQGLRLIYYSQIVNDFQKGDIAEGYSVSREKKESFPLTVTSAQKNPTAFYLCASSIGVNGGEQYFGPGTRLTVT.

This sequence joins TRBV7-3 and TRBJ2-1; 12 bases line up with TRBD2. CDR1 and CDR2 from the germline V gene are SGHTA and FQGTGA. The CDR3 sequence is 15 residues long. V lost 0 bases, J lost 10 bases, and 4 bases stayed unmatched. CDR3 residues: CASSLTITSGGEQFF. CDR3 in DNA: TGTGCCAGCAGCTTAACGATCACTAGCGGGGGGGAGCAGTTCTTC.

The CDR3 loop reads CASSIRGPNQPQHF. The CDR3 bases are TGTGCCAGTAGTATAAGGGGACCCAATCAGCCCCAGCATTTT. The chain employs TRBV19 and TRBJ1-5; tentatively, D is TRBD1 (5 bases). V shed 2 bases and J shed 3 bases, with 8 bases lying between them. Germline V lookup: CDR1 LNHDA, CDR2 SQIVND (reference sequence). This CDR3 contains 14 residues.

The J gene is TRBJ2-7, the V gene TRBV11-3; no definite D call. V was pared by 0 bases and J by 2 bases, with 11 bases between. The length of the CDR3 is 15 residues. In germline, CDR1 is SGHNT, CDR2 YENEEA. DNA for the CDR3: TGTGCCAGCAGCTTAGATCCAGTGAGAGCCTACGAGCAGTACTTC. The encoded protein is CASSLDPVRAYEQYF.

Only a few counts were recorded for this clone. The chain is built from TRBV28 and TRBJ1-6; D is uncertain. From germline, CDR1 is MDHEN and CDR2 SYDVKM. This CDR3 contains 18 residues. V was shortened by 1 base and J by 8 bases, with 21 bases between the two germline ends. As DNA, the CDR3 is TGTGCCAGCAGTTTATCTTCGGGTTTTGGCAGCCTAGATTCACCCCTCCACTTT. It is translated as CASSLSSGFGSLDSPLHF. Variable domain in full (rest from reference TRBV28 and TRBJ1-6): DVKVTQSSRYLVKRTGEKVFLECVQDMDHENMFWYRQDPGLGLRLIYFSYDVKMKEKGDIPEGYSVSREKKERFSLILESASTNQTSMYLCASSLSSGFGSLDSPLHFGNGTRLTVT.